This TCR beta chain was captured in a study of tumor and adjacent non-tumor tissue in lung cancer (dated by TCRdb to the late 2010s). At the level of the whole study: Of the cohort, some 12 patients had adenocarcinoma, 2 had squamous cell carcinoma and 1 had small cell lung cancer. Sequencing generated a total of 125,075,908 productive TCRbeta reads, averaging roughly 4.3 million reads per sample. The roughly 15 enrolled patients, of whom some 10 were men and 5 were women, were aged about 31 to 85 years and were diagnosed with TNM stage I to III disease. Bulk TCRbeta repertoires were compared between lung tumor tissue and matched distant non-tumor lung tissue obtained from around 14 lung cancer patients. TCRbeta CDR3 sequencing was performed on approximately 30 paired specimens, with one tumor sample and one normal lung sample collected per patient.

The investigation overall reported the following: Younger patients had significantly higher TCR diversity, and higher tumor TCR diversity was associated with shorter overall and disease-free survival. Tumor tissue showed significantly higher TCR diversity (inverse Simpson) than normal lung tissue, at around 450 vs 150 (P = 0.0075, Mann-Whitney U test). Only roughly 14 patients were in the cohort, and the authors stated that larger samples and more detailed clinical data are needed. Peripheral blood was not sequenced, so blood TCRbeta repertoires in these lung cancer patients were not examined. The top 100 clones made up a significantly larger cumulative share of the repertoire in normal lung than in tumor tissue. Neither the sequencing platform nor unique molecular identifiers are mentioned in the methods.

Bulk unsorted tissue served as the source for RNA extraction, and RNA quality was assessed using a NanoDrop ND-1000 and an Agilent 2100. Distant non-tumor tissue taken more than 3 cm from the tumor edge was used as the normal lung sample. The donors were newly diagnosed lung cancer patients admitted for thoracic surgery in China from August to November 2014 who had not received prior chemotherapy. Patients who had received previous radiotherapy or chemotherapy, or who had another concurrent cancer, were excluded from the study. Surgical tissue pieces of about 1-2.3 cm3 were preserved in RNAlater solution and were kept at -80 degrees C until use. Preparation of the library involved multiplex PCR. This sample was sequenced with an Illumina HiSeq 2500. TCRbeta libraries were constructed through three rounds of nested PCR with primers (Table S4) according to protocols modified from ARM-PCR. Before sequencing, PCR products of 200-500 bp were cut from the gel and purified using the QIAquick gel extraction kit. The paper's data handling went like this. Reads were cleaned with Trimmomatic, merged with FLASH into complete CDR3 sequences, and assigned to V(D)J germline segments with MiTCR. Clonal diversity was calculated as the inverse Simpson's index using VDJtools. In-frame sequences without a premature stop codon were defined as productive reads. Clones were called with MiXCR by TCRdb after fastp trimmed the public reads at Q25, and only in-frame beta chains were retained. Merged by CDR3 protein, the rows form single entries marked with the most common genes and DNA. The V and J calls come from TCRdb's annotation, not from the publication. Present in this sample are 80,000 to 100,000 distinct CDR3 sequences, roughly 80% of which were seen just once. The ten biggest clones cover around 30% of the sample.

With regard to this clonotype: It has no known antigen specificity. No base quality values were provided; no much bigger clone lies one nucleotide off.

The CDR3 has 16 amino acids, counting the end cysteine and phenylalanine. The kept DNA is CDR3 alone, 48 bases in frame from the first base. At the junction V is shortened by 4 bases and J by 8 bases; bases outside the gene matches: 16. The germline V gene encodes CDR1 SGHDT and CDR2 YYEEEE. Sequenced input: distant non-tumor lung tissue. The chain is made from TRBV5-6 and TRBJ2-3; 7 junctional bases match TRBD1. The TCR sequence derives from a man in his 60s with small cell lung cancer. The DNA reads TGTGCCAGCAGCCATTGGGACAGAAGTGTCACGGGTACGCAGTATTTT. Its amino acids are CASSHWDRSVTGTQYF.